This TCR beta chain was found in a study of shared clonotypes between healthy human individuals. Whole-study context: A donor's plate count was three for CD4 naive and three for CD4 memory; CD8 naive had two and CD8 memory one.

A CD45RA+ naive subset and a CD45RA-negative memory subset were split from CD4+ cells. This CDR3 has 14 amino acids. V gave up 5 bases and J gave up 5 bases; unmatched junction bases: 6. Germline CDR1 SGHTA, CDR2 FQGNSA. Broader study findings: Specimens sampled were limited to blood, with tissue repertoires likely differing. Larger estimated richness was generally seen in naive subsets than in memory subsets.

This clone occurred once. Its matching antigen is unknown. The protocol was immunoSEQ multiplex PCR, while the TCRdb copy is restricted to in-frame clones and leaves out a portion. Of some 680,000 clones in the sample, 60% to 75% were seen once. This TCR derives from a young woman in good health. The chain joins TRBV7-2 to TRBJ2-1, with TRBD1 matching 7 bases. The sequencing input was memory CD4+ T cells sorted from blood. Subset meaning: CD45RA-negative fraction. This CDR3 reads CASSRFGTDNEQFF. The CDR3 DNA is TGTGCCAGCAGCCGATTCGGGACAGACAATGAGCAGTTCTTC.